This T cell receptor beta chain emerged from a study of Ad26.COV2.S vaccination and SARS-CoV-2 variants (dated by TCRdb to the early 2020s). For the study in its entirety: Vaccine-arm donors were drawn from COV1001, a multicentre, randomized, double-blind, placebo-controlled phase I-IIa trial of Ad26.COV2.S in healthy adults. TCRbeta repertoire sequencing served as the tool for gauging how specific and how broad the SARS-CoV-2-reactive T cell receptors were following Ad26.COV2.S vaccination. Ad26.COV2.S was administered intramuscularly at a dose of 5x10^10 or 1x10^11 viral particles, either as one shot or as two shots given 56 days apart. A total of roughly 32 samples were included in the TCR-sequenced set, comprising about 20 Ad26.COV2.S vaccine recipients, 5 placebo recipients and 8 SARS-CoV-2 convalescent individuals. Blinding of investigators to trial group allocation was maintained during experiments and outcome assessment. Trial participants were randomized into five groups of five: low-dose or high-dose Ad26.COV2.S given once or twice, or placebo on both occasions. The investigation overall reported the following: The authors noted that the TCR breadth and depth analyses may have underestimated total T cell responses. The study was not powered to compare responses between vaccine doses or regimens. Substantial breadth of spike-specific CD8+ and CD4+ T cell responses was reported after vaccination. Comparable non-spike TCR breadth was observed between vaccine and placebo recipients, consistent with only spike being contained in the vaccine. Ad26.COV2.S recipients had higher spike-specific TCR breadth than placebo recipients (P = 0.0014).

V sheds 7 bases and J sheds 8 bases, leaving 18 bases between their ends. Sequences SGHKS (CDR1) and YYEKEE (CDR2) are obtained from the germline V gene (reference sequence). Including cysteine and phenylalanine, the CDR3 has 14 amino acids. This entry keeps only the CDR3 DNA: 42 bases, framed from base 1. As for this clone: Its antigen remains unidentified. No clone much larger than this one lies a single base away; base qualities are absent.

The immunoSEQ Assay was used to sequence TCRbeta CDR3 regions. After extraction, genomic DNA underwent amplification by bias-controlled multiplex PCR, followed by high-throughput sequencing. The study's processing was this. To quantify the absolute abundance of every unique TCRbeta CDR3 region, sequences were collapsed and filtered. T cell fraction was estimated by normalizing TCRbeta template counts to usable DNA, which was measured by amplifying reference genes present in all nucleated cells. Repertoire TCRs were annotated as SARS-CoV-2-specific by exact matching of V gene, CDR3 amino acid sequence and J gene to a known reactive TCR set. The reference SARS-CoV-2 TCR set was obtained from MIRA and was filtered for enrichment in COVID-19-positive ImmuneCODE repertoires, whereby public or cross-reactive TCRs were removed. Drawing on the MIRA antigens, annotated TCRs were analysed further at the level of specific ORF or position within ORF. Depth was the summed frequency of annotated unique rearrangements, while breadth was defined as annotated unique rearrangements over total unique productive rearrangements. Two-sided Wilcoxon rank-sum tests were applied when comparing TCR breadth between groups. The source is immuneACCESS, and TCRdb retained only in-frame sequences with V and J called. Part of the clones is not carried over; for the studies checked, unresolved V genes explain less than half of this, and the remainder is unexplained. V and J calls and clone size follow that table, whereas D and trimming were derived from the DNA. This sample comprises about 370,000 clones, about 88% of them detected only once. Roughly 3.5% of the sample belongs to the ten largest clones.

The treatment or condition label corresponds to: about 20 received Ad26.COV2.S at low or high dose, single or two shots; 5 received placebo; per-sample allocation not given. For vaccine and placebo recipients, repertoires were sequenced using samples collected on day 63 after the first injection. Cohort 1b enrolled about 25 adults aged 18-55 years at a single site in Boston, USA, between 29 July and 7 August 2020. Ad26.COV2.S was a replication-incompetent adenovirus type 26 vector expressing a prefusion-stabilized SARS-CoV-2 spike protein from the original Wuhan strain. The receptor chain draws on TRBV5-5 and TRBJ2-2, with TRBD2 perhaps the D gene, on 7 matching bases. This clonotype was obtained from a person between 18 and 59 years old who received the Ad26.COV2.S COVID-19 vaccine or a placebo. Material: peripheral blood, obtained in a trial of Ad26.COV2.S vaccine versus placebo. The nucleotide sequence is TGTGCCAGCGGCGGGCGGGGGCCCTTTGGGGAGCTGTTTTTT. This encodes CASGGRGPFGELFF.